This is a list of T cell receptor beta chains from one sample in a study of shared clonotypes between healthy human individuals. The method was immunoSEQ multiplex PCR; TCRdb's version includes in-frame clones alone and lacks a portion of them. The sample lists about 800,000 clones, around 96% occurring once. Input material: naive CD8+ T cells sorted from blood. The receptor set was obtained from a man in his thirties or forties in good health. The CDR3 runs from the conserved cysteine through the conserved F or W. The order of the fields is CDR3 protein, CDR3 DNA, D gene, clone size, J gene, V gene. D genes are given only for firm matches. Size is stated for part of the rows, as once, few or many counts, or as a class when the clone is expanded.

cdr3_aa: CASSLGLAGETGELFF
cdr3_nt: TGTGCCAGCTCCCTTGGACTAGCGGGAGAAACCGGGGAGCTGTTTTTT
d_call: TRBD2
clone_size: few
j_call: TRBJ2-2
v_call: TRBV18

cdr3_aa: CASSDRTGVNEQFF
cdr3_nt: TGTGCCAGCAGCGACAGGACAGGGGTGAATGAGCAGTTCTTC
d_call: TRBD1
clone_size: .
j_call: TRBJ2-1
v_call: TRBV13

cdr3_aa: CATSSRLLGRGSDTQYF
cdr3_nt: TGTGCCACCAGCTCGCGGTTGCTGGGGAGAGGATCAGATACGCAGTATTTT
d_call: .
clone_size: .
j_call: TRBJ2-3
v_call: TRBV15

cdr3_aa: CASSEAGGEQFF
cdr3_nt: TGTGCCAGCAGTGAGGCTGGGGGTGAGCAGTTCTTC
d_call: .
clone_size: .
j_call: TRBJ2-1
v_call: TRBV25-1

cdr3_aa: CASSIRGAYNEQFF
cdr3_nt: TGTGCCAGCAGCATCAGGGGGGCCTACAATGAGCAGTTCTTC
d_call: .
clone_size: .
j_call: TRBJ2-1
v_call: TRBV7-9

cdr3_aa: CASRLGTGELFF
cdr3_nt: TGTGCCAGCAGACTAGGGACCGGGGAGCTGTTTTTT
d_call: .
clone_size: .
j_call: TRBJ2-2
v_call: TRBV27

cdr3_aa: CASSHLNDQETQYF
cdr3_nt: TGTGCCAGCAGCCACCTAAACGACCAAGAGACCCAGTACTTC
d_call: .
clone_size: .
j_call: TRBJ2-5
v_call: TRBV11-3

cdr3_aa: CASSTSLAGGPYEQYF
cdr3_nt: TGTGCCAGCAGCACCTCATTAGCGGGAGGGCCCTACGAGCAGTACTTC
d_call: TRBD2
clone_size: once
j_call: TRBJ2-7
v_call: TRBV7-9

cdr3_aa: CASSQGLAGVSETQYF
cdr3_nt: TGTGCCAGCAGCCAAGGACTAGCGGGAGTCTCAGAGACCCAGTACTTC
d_call: TRBD2
clone_size: .
j_call: TRBJ2-5
v_call: TRBV7-9

cdr3_aa: CASRDKAGGPYEQYF
cdr3_nt: TGTGCCAGCAGGGACAAAGCGGGAGGCCCCTACGAGCAGTACTTC
d_call: TRBD2
clone_size: .
j_call: TRBJ2-7
v_call: TRBV14

cdr3_aa: CASLDSSSYEQYF
cdr3_nt: TGTGCCAGCCTTGACAGCAGCTCCTACGAGCAGTACTTC
d_call: .
clone_size: .
j_call: TRBJ2-7
v_call: TRBV7-9

cdr3_aa: CASSLGPTGELFF
cdr3_nt: TGTGCCAGCAGCTTAGGGCCCACCGGGGAGCTGTTTTTT
d_call: .
clone_size: .
j_call: TRBJ2-2
v_call: TRBV7-6

cdr3_aa: CASSPGNEQFF
cdr3_nt: TGTGCCAGCAGCCCAGGGAATGAGCAGTTCTTC
d_call: .
clone_size: .
j_call: TRBJ2-1
v_call: TRBV9

cdr3_aa: CASGQGAGWDEQYF
cdr3_nt: TGTGCCAGCGGCCAGGGGGCGGGCTGGGACGAGCAGTACTTC
d_call: TRBD1
clone_size: .
j_call: TRBJ2-7
v_call: TRBV9

cdr3_aa: CASSEGQGHTEAFF
cdr3_nt: TGTGCCAGCAGTGAAGGTCAGGGGCACACTGAAGCTTTCTTT
d_call: .
clone_size: .
j_call: TRBJ1-1
v_call: TRBV2

cdr3_aa: CASSQLQGANEKLFF
cdr3_nt: TGTGCCAGCAGCCAGTTACAGGGGGCAAACGAAAAACTGTTTTTT
d_call: TRBD1
clone_size: .
j_call: TRBJ1-4
v_call: TRBV14

cdr3_aa: CASSENRDRDPRGELFF
cdr3_nt: TGTGCCAGCAGTGAAAACCGGGACAGGGACCCTAGGGGGGAGCTGTTTTTT
d_call: TRBD1
clone_size: .
j_call: TRBJ2-2
v_call: TRBV25-1

cdr3_aa: CASSPSRQRSTDTQYF
cdr3_nt: TGTGCCAGCTCACCCTCGCGACAGAGAAGCACAGATACGCAGTATTTT
d_call: .
clone_size: once
j_call: TRBJ2-3
v_call: TRBV18

cdr3_aa: CASRAGGDQQYF
cdr3_nt: TGTGCCAGCAGAGCGGGAGGGGATCAGCAGTACTTC
d_call: TRBD2
clone_size: .
j_call: TRBJ2-7
v_call: TRBV2

cdr3_aa: CASSLWPFTASGNMNTEAFF
cdr3_nt: TGCGCCAGCAGCTTGTGGCCCTTTACGGCCTCGGGAAATATGAACACTGAAGCTTTCTTT
d_call: .
clone_size: .
j_call: TRBJ1-1
v_call: TRBV5-1

cdr3_aa: CASSLSSGGNYGYTF
cdr3_nt: TGTGCCAGCAGTTTGTCGTCTGGGGGAAACTATGGCTACACCTTC
d_call: .
clone_size: .
j_call: TRBJ1-2
v_call: TRBV27

cdr3_aa: CASSQRGQGYEQYF
cdr3_nt: TGTGCCAGCAGCCAACGGGGACAGGGGTACGAGCAGTACTTC
d_call: TRBD1
clone_size: .
j_call: TRBJ2-7
v_call: TRBV6-1

cdr3_aa: CSVEVRDKNIQYF
cdr3_nt: TGCAGCGTTGAAGTGCGGGACAAAAACATTCAGTACTTC
d_call: .
clone_size: .
j_call: TRBJ2-4
v_call: TRBV29-1

cdr3_aa: CASSFLAGDHEQYF
cdr3_nt: TGTGCCAGCAGTTTTTTAGCGGGAGACCACGAGCAGTACTTC
d_call: TRBD2
clone_size: .
j_call: TRBJ2-7
v_call: TRBV28

cdr3_aa: CASSRLTAGELFF
cdr3_nt: TGCGCCAGCAGCCGTTTAACCGCCGGGGAGCTGTTTTTT
d_call: .
clone_size: .
j_call: TRBJ2-2
v_call: TRBV4-1

cdr3_aa: CASSTWRGEQFF
cdr3_nt: TGTGCCAGCAGCACATGGCGGGGAGAGCAGTTCTTC
d_call: .
clone_size: .
j_call: TRBJ2-1
v_call: TRBV7-9

cdr3_aa: CAISESDEKLFF
cdr3_nt: TGTGCCATCAGTGAGTCCGATGAAAAACTGTTTTTT
d_call: .
clone_size: .
j_call: TRBJ1-4
v_call: TRBV10-3

cdr3_aa: CASSGLPSSYNEQFF
cdr3_nt: TGTGCCAGCTCGGGACTCCCTAGCTCCTACAATGAGCAGTTCTTC
d_call: .
clone_size: .
j_call: TRBJ2-1
v_call: TRBV28

cdr3_aa: CASSLTDPGTETYEQYF
cdr3_nt: TGTGCCAGCAGCTTAACGGACCCCGGTACGGAGACCTACGAGCAGTACTTC
d_call: .
clone_size: .
j_call: TRBJ2-7
v_call: TRBV7-9

cdr3_aa: CASSSEGWAGITEAFF
cdr3_nt: TGTGCCAGCTCCTCTGAGGGGTGGGCCGGGATTACTGAAGCTTTCTTT
d_call: .
clone_size: .
j_call: TRBJ1-1
v_call: TRBV5-8

cdr3_aa: CASSLRIGQAGFLEQYF
cdr3_nt: TGTGCCAGCAGCTTAAGGATTGGACAGGCAGGGTTCCTCGAGCAGTACTTC
d_call: TRBD1
clone_size: .
j_call: TRBJ2-7
v_call: TRBV7-8

cdr3_aa: CASSEDWEYLHF
cdr3_nt: TGTGCCAGCAGTGAGGACTGGGAATATTTGCACTTC
d_call: .
clone_size: once
j_call: TRBJ2-5
v_call: TRBV25-1

cdr3_aa: CASSFQTGADEKLFF
cdr3_nt: TGTGCCAGCAGTTTCCAGACAGGGGCAGATGAAAAACTGTTTTTT
d_call: TRBD1
clone_size: .
j_call: TRBJ1-4
v_call: TRBV6-5

cdr3_aa: CASSLGGEGYEQYF
cdr3_nt: TGTGCCAGCAGCTTAGGCGGGGAGGGGTACGAGCAGTACTTC
d_call: TRBD2
clone_size: .
j_call: TRBJ2-7
v_call: TRBV7-9

cdr3_aa: CAWSLGASDTEAFF
cdr3_nt: TGTGCCTGGAGTCTCGGGGCGTCCGACACTGAAGCTTTCTTT
d_call: .
clone_size: .
j_call: TRBJ1-1
v_call: TRBV30

cdr3_aa: CASSLRRTYEQYF
cdr3_nt: TGTGCCAGCAGTTTACGTCGGACCTACGAGCAGTACTTC
d_call: .
clone_size: .
j_call: TRBJ2-7
v_call: TRBV27

cdr3_aa: CASSWGLAGMSYEQYF
cdr3_nt: TGTGCCAGCAGCTGGGGACTAGCGGGGATGTCCTACGAGCAGTACTTC
d_call: TRBD2
clone_size: .
j_call: TRBJ2-7
v_call: TRBV7-9

cdr3_aa: CASSLKIADEQFF
cdr3_nt: TGCGCCAGCAGCCTAAAGATAGCAGATGAGCAGTTCTTC
d_call: .
clone_size: once
j_call: TRBJ2-1
v_call: TRBV5-1

cdr3_aa: CASSASGTGMSSGF
cdr3_nt: TGTGCCAGCAGCGCTTCCGGGACAGGGATGAGTAGCGGCTTT
d_call: TRBD1
clone_size: .
j_call: TRBJ1-3
v_call: TRBV11-2

cdr3_aa: CASSADRLSEQFF
cdr3_nt: TGTGCCAGCAGTGCGGACAGGCTCAGTGAGCAGTTCTTC
d_call: TRBD1
clone_size: .
j_call: TRBJ2-1
v_call: TRBV6-1

cdr3_aa: CASSAHTPGAAKNIQYF
cdr3_nt: TGTGCCAGCAGCGCGCACACCCCAGGGGCTGCCAAAAACATTCAGTACTTC
d_call: .
clone_size: .
j_call: TRBJ2-4
v_call: TRBV11-2

cdr3_aa: CASSLTGAAYNEQFF
cdr3_nt: TGTGCCAGCAGTTTAACGGGGGCTGCGTACAATGAGCAGTTCTTC
d_call: .
clone_size: .
j_call: TRBJ2-1
v_call: TRBV28

cdr3_aa: CASSPLEREKIGELFF
cdr3_nt: TGTGCCAGCAGCCCCTTGGAGCGGGAGAAAATCGGGGAGCTGTTTTTT
d_call: TRBD2
clone_size: .
j_call: TRBJ2-2
v_call: TRBV2

cdr3_aa: CASTPDSIGHNEQFF
cdr3_nt: TGTGCCAGCACTCCAGACAGCATTGGGCACAATGAGCAGTTCTTC
d_call: .
clone_size: .
j_call: TRBJ2-1
v_call: TRBV27

cdr3_aa: CASSELGGNTEAFF
cdr3_nt: TGTGCCAGCAGTGAATTGGGAGGGAACACTGAAGCTTTCTTT
d_call: .
clone_size: .
j_call: TRBJ1-1
v_call: TRBV25-1

cdr3_aa: CASSMTRLGFRGYTF
cdr3_nt: TGTGCCAGTAGTATGACCAGGTTAGGTTTCCGTGGCTACACCTTC
d_call: .
clone_size: .
j_call: TRBJ1-2
v_call: TRBV19

cdr3_aa: CASRRGYSREGNDYNEQFF
cdr3_nt: TGTGCCAGTAGGAGGGGTTATTCTCGTGAAGGGAATGACTACAATGAGCAGTTCTTC
d_call: .
clone_size: .
j_call: TRBJ2-1
v_call: TRBV19

cdr3_aa: CASSPDRTYEQYF
cdr3_nt: TGTGCCAGCAGCCCGGACAGAACCTACGAGCAGTACTTC
d_call: .
clone_size: .
j_call: TRBJ2-7
v_call: TRBV5-4

cdr3_aa: CASSLAGEGDYEQYF
cdr3_nt: TGTGCCAGCAGTTTGGCAGGGGAAGGAGACTACGAGCAGTACTTC
d_call: .
clone_size: .
j_call: TRBJ2-7
v_call: TRBV27

cdr3_aa: CASRKGTDTQYF
cdr3_nt: TGTGCCAGCAGGAAGGGCACAGATACGCAGTATTTT
d_call: .
clone_size: .
j_call: TRBJ2-3
v_call: TRBV28

cdr3_aa: CSALGGLAGVSSYEQYF
cdr3_nt: TGCAGCGCCCTGGGTGGACTAGCGGGAGTATCCTCCTACGAGCAGTACTTC
d_call: TRBD2
clone_size: .
j_call: TRBJ2-7
v_call: TRBV29-1

cdr3_aa: CATSRVTSGKYEQFF
cdr3_nt: TGTGCCACCAGCAGAGTAACTAGCGGGAAGTATGAGCAGTTCTTC
d_call: TRBD2
clone_size: .
j_call: TRBJ2-1
v_call: TRBV15

cdr3_aa: CASSSTYEQYF
cdr3_nt: TGTGCCAGCAGTTCCACGTACGAGCAGTACTTC
d_call: .
clone_size: .
j_call: TRBJ2-7
v_call: TRBV27

cdr3_aa: CATSGDRRSGNTIYF
cdr3_nt: TGTGCCACCAGCGGGGACCGCCGCTCTGGAAACACCATATATTTC
d_call: .
clone_size: .
j_call: TRBJ1-3
v_call: TRBV15